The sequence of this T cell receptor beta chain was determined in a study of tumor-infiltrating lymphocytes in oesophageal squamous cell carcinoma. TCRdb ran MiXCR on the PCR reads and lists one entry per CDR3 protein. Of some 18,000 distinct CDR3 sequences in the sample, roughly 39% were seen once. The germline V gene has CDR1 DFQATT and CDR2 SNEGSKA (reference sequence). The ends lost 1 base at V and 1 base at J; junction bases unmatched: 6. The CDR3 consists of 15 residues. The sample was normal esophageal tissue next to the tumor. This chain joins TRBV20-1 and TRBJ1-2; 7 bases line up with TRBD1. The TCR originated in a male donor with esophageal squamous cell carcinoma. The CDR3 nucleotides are TGCAGTGCTAGAGCGGAGACAGGGAATAACTATGGCTACACCTTC. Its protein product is CSARAETGNNYGYTF.